These T cell receptor beta chains were read from a single sample in a study of beta chain features in type 1 diabetes. Sequencing was performed with immunoSEQ multiplex PCR; in TCRdb, only in-frame clones are kept and a portion is missing. Of fewer than 45,000 clones in the sample, about 66% were seen once. Sequencing was done on a sample of Tregs from blood. The receptors stem from a man aged 25-40 years with type 1 diabetes. Some clones in this sample may be carry-over from other donors' samples. Both conserved end residues are part of each CDR3. D genes are given only for firm matches.

j_call v_call d_call cdr3_aa
TRBJ1-5 TRBV18 NA CASSPTAGVVGNQPQHF
TRBJ1-3 TRBV6-6 NA CASRASGNTIYF
TRBJ2-3 TRBV5-6 NA CASSLGWQSTDTQYF
TRBJ2-1 TRBV29-1 TRBD2 CSGTTSGLREQFF
TRBJ1-1 TRBV5-6 TRBD1 CASTDTGTGSTEAFF
TRBJ2-3 TRBV11-2 TRBD2 CASGGGGGDTQYF
TRBJ2-5 TRBV19 NA CASSISDRQETQYF
TRBJ2-2 TRBV7-3 TRBD2 CASSLGPGGGDTGELFF
TRBJ1-6 TRBV2 NA CATSSGMGGWTPLHF
NA TRBV4-3 NA CASSQDPGEGEQYF
TRBJ2-5 TRBV4-1 TRBD2 CASSQVVEAGGAFEETQYF
TRBJ2-1 TRBV4-2 TRBD2 CASSQAWTSATLSSYNEQFF
TRBJ2-5 TRBV28 NA CASSSGLLRGGGETQYF
TRBJ2-7 TRBV6-1 NA CASTSGWVSSYEQYF
TRBJ1-5 TRBV19 NA CASSSGTGHSLSNQPQHF
TRBJ2-6 TRBV6-6 TRBD2 CASGGRGSGANVLTF
TRBJ2-5 TRBV9 TRBD1 CASSEGGKETQYF
TRBJ1-1 TRBV20-1 TRBD1 CSAWGQTEAFF
TRBJ1-5 TRBV10-3 NA CAISSPDQPQHF
TRBJ2-1 TRBV5-1 NA CASRGHTLGNEQFF
TRBJ2-3 TRBV29-1 TRBD2 CSVERTRGPSGSFLDTQYF
TRBJ2-1 TRBV7-9 TRBD1 CASSQGEGEQFF
TRBJ2-7 TRBV4-2 NA CASSQDLSRGVYEQYF
TRBJ2-5 TRBV5-1 TRBD1 CASSSQGAGIGETQYF
TRBJ1-1 TRBV30 NA CAWSRDGGEAFF
NA TRBV6-6 NA CASSYSIHEQYF
TRBJ1-6 TRBV5-5 NA CASSSDRLSNSPLHF
TRBJ2-3 TRBV5-4 TRBD2 CATGGASGSDTQYF
TRBJ2-7 TRBV7-2 NA CASSLTPFYEQYF
TRBJ2-7 TRBV4-3 TRBD1 CASSQDLGRQGSYEQYF
TRBJ1-2 TRBV5-6 NA CASSLVRAGYGYTF
TRBJ2-5 TRBV7-3 NA CASSPGRQFQETQYF
TRBJ1-2 TRBV28 NA CASSPLSSYGYTF
TRBJ2-2 TRBV11-1 NA CASGSMNTGELFF
TRBJ2-5 TRBV9 TRBD2 CASSVSASGGFQETQYF
TRBJ2-1 TRBV19 NA CASSIVAYEQFF
TRBJ2-2 TRBV5-1 NA CASSIDRRTGELFF
TRBJ1-2 TRBV2 NA CASSAGFYGYTF